The present TCR beta chain was sequenced within a study of immune evolution from preneoplasia to lung adenocarcinoma. Each case's diagnosis was confirmed by two pathologists on H&E. This clone has a handful of counts. The CDR3 spans 15 residues. Trimming took 4 bases from V and 5 from J, leaving 17 bases between them. Germline-derived CDR1 and CDR2 are LNHDA and SQIVND (reference sequence). Only in-frame clones appear in the TCRdb table, and some are missing; sequencing was by immunoSEQ multiplex PCR. This sample carries about 5,500 clones, approximately 70% of them seen once, and the ten largest clones take about a fifth.

The rearrangement links TRBV19 to TRBJ2-5, with D possibly matching TRBD1 (6 bases). This TCR was recovered from a person of 80 years or more with lung adenocarcinoma. The sample consisted of FFPE adjacent normal lung tissue. For the CDR3, the DNA is TGTGCCAGTAGTAAGGGGGAATTTACCGGGGAGACCCAGTACTTC. It translates to CASSKGEFTGETQYF.